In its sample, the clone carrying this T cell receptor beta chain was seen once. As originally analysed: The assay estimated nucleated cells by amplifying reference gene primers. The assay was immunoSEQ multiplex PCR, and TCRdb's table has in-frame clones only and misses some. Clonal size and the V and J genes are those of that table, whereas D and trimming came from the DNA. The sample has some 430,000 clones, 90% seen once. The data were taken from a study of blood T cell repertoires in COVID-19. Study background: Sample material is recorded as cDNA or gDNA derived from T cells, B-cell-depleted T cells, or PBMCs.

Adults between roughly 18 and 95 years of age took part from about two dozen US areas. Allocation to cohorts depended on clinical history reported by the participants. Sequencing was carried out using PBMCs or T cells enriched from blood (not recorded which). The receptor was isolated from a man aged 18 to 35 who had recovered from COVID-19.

The chain's CDR3 is CASSLATGDLFYEQYF. DNA of the CDR3: TGTGCCAGCAGCTTAGCCACAGGGGACTTATTCTACGAGCAGTACTTC. The chain has TRBV11-2 and TRBJ2-7, with a tentative D call TRBD1 (7 bases). This CDR3 spans 16 amino acids. V gave up 1 base and J gave up 3 bases, with 16 bases separating them. Germline CDR1 reads SGHAT; CDR2 reads FQNNGV.